A single sample is the source of the 8 T cell receptor beta chains below, sequenced in a study of blood T cells in healthy people across ages. PCR was performed a second time for 7 to 11 cycles using a sample-barcoded 5' primer and a J-beta primer mix. TCRdb ran MiXCR on the 5' RACE reads and lists one entry per CDR3 protein. The sample records roughly 800,000 distinct CDR3 sequences, 20% to 25% being singletons. The sample also formed part of further work on T cells of mothers and their children.

Specimen: blood. These receptors originate from a boy aged 10-17 years in good health.

This rearrangement joins TRBV12-3 or TRBV12-4 to TRBJ1-2; D unresolved. The CDR3 covers 15 residues. V shed 4 bases and J shed 1 base, with 13 bases lying between them. The CDR3 reads CASSSLAGINYGYTF. DNA of the CDR3: TGTGCCAGCAGTTCCCTGGCGGGAATTAACTATGGCTACACCTTC.

V is TRBV27 and J is TRBJ2-5; tentatively, D is TRBD1 (5 bases). Germline CDR1 reads MNHEY; CDR2 reads SMNVEV (reference sequence). V lost 6 bases and J lost 2, with 13 bases in between. This CDR3 comprises 14 residues. The chain's CDR3 is CASRGEGFQETQYF. CDR3 DNA sequence: TGTGCCAGCAGAGGGGAAGGATTTCAAGAGACCCAGTACTTC.

This clonotype was seen a handful of times. The DNA of the CDR3 is TGTGCCAGCAGCAAAGTTTGGGACAGGGTTTGCACCGGGGAGCTGTTTTTT. It is translated as CASSKVWDRVCTGELFF. V usage is TRBV21-1 and J usage is TRBJ2-2; the table's D call of TRBD1 was not tested on the DNA. TRBV21-1 is termed a pseudogene. This CDR3 region has 17 residues.

This chain joins TRBV28 and TRBJ2-5, with D perhaps matching TRBD1 or TRBD2 (5 bases each). The J call may be wrong; the DNA end is better matched by TRBJ2-7. The CDR3 sequence is 14 residues long. Germline loops: CDR1 MDHEN, CDR2 SYDVKM. The CDR3 is CASRTGPDTYEQYF. Written as DNA, the CDR3 is TGTGCCAGCAGAACGGGACCCGACACCTACGAGCAGTACTTC.

Only a few counts were recorded for this clonotype. The chain's CDR3 is CASSLRTGTATNEKLFF. The CDR3 coding sequence is TGTGCCAGCAGCTTAAGAACGGGAACTGCAACTAATGAAAAACTGTTTTTT. The V gene is TRBV7-9, the J gene TRBJ1-4, with no clear D. V was pared by 2 bases and J by 0 bases, with 13 bases between. The germline V gene has CDR1 SEHNR and CDR2 FQNEAQ (reference sequence). This CDR3 spans 17 amino acids. Full variable domain (remainder filled in from reference TRBV7-9 and TRBJ1-4): DTGVSQNPRHKITKRGQNVTFRCDPISEHNRLYWYRQTLGQGPEFLTYFQNEAQLEKSRLLSDRFSAERPKGSFSTLEIQRTEQGDSAMYLCASSLRTGTATNEKLFFGSGTQLSVL.

The chain is built from TRBV14 and TRBJ1-4; D remains unclear. The CDR3 length is 14 residues. The germline V gene has CDR1 SGHDN and CDR2 FVKESK. V was clipped by 2 bases and J by 5 bases, with 9 bases between them. CDR3 residues: CASSQWGSNEKLFF. The CDR3 nucleotides are TGTGCCAGCAGCCAATGGGGTTCCAATGAAAAACTGTTTTTT.

The J gene is TRBJ2-1, the V gene TRBV6-4; D is unresolved. This CDR3 spans 13 amino acids. Per the germline V gene, CDR1 is MRHNA and CDR2 is SNTAGT. V was pared by 0 bases and J by 8 bases, with 8 bases between. The CDR3 DNA reads TGTGCCAGCAGTGACTCGAGTGGGGATGAGCAGTTCTTC. Amino acids: CASSDSSGDEQFF.

Of note for this clonotype: The junction differs from germline at one of its ends, possibly a read error. The chain combines TRBV7-9 with TRBJ2-5; D gene unclear. The CDR3 has 13 residues. CDR1 and CDR2 (germline): SEHNR, FQNEAQ (reference sequence). The CDR3 bases are TGTGCCAGCAGCTTAGATGGGGTGGAGACCCAGCACTTC. It specifies CASSLDGVETQHF.